These 16 T cell receptor beta chains were sequenced from one sample in a study of blood T cell repertoires in COVID-19. Assay: immunoSEQ multiplex PCR; the TCRdb copy retains only in-frame clones and omits some. Among 100,000 to 150,000 clones listed, approximately 70% were seen once. Sequenced sample: peripheral blood. These receptors came from a woman in her 70s with acute or convalescent COVID-19.

This chain joins TRBV4-1 and TRBJ1-1; D is perhaps TRBD1 (5 bases). V lost 0 bases and J 3 bases, leaving 11 bases between the germline ends. Per germline, CDR1 MGHRA and CDR2 YSYEKL. CDR3 length: 15 residues. The CDR3 DNA is TGCGCCAGCAGCCAAGACCGTGACAGCCACACTGAAGCTTTCTTT. Protein product: CASSQDRDSHTEAFF.

The V gene is TRBV5-6, the J gene TRBJ2-7; 11 bases map to TRBD1. The CDR3 is made up of 15 amino acids. V shed 4 bases and J 5 bases; nucleotides not matched to a gene: 8. CDR1 SGHDT and CDR2 YYEEEE come from the germline V gene. The CDR3 coding sequence is TGTGCCAGCAGCCAAGGACAGGGGGCGTTGGACGAGCAGTACTTC. Protein sequence: CASSQGQGALDEQYF. The variable domain in full, completed from reference TRBV5-6 and TRBJ2-7, reads DAGVTQSPTHLIKTRGQQVTLRCSPKSGHDTVSWYQQALGQGPQFIFQYYEEEERQRGNFPDRFSGHQFPNYSSELNVNALLLGDSALYLCASSQGQGALDEQYFGPGTRLTVT.

This clone occurred once. The chain recombines TRBV6-5 with TRBJ2-7; D is perhaps TRBD1 (6 bases). The germline V and J ends were trimmed by 6 bases and 2 bases, with 17 bases remaining between them. Germline V gives CDR1 MNHEY, CDR2 SVGAGI. The CDR3 consists of 15 residues. The CDR3, as DNA: TGTGCCAGCAGCTGGAATTACAGGGACCCCTACGAGCAGTACTTC. This gives the protein CASSWNYRDPYEQYF.

This chain uses TRBV2 with TRBJ1-1, with D maybe TRBD1 (5 bases). Trimming shortened V by 8 bases and J by 0 bases, and 10 bases separated the two germline ends. The CDR3 covers 13 residues. The germline V gene has CDR1 SNHLY and CDR2 FYNNEI. The CDR3 spells CASSSGVNTEAFF. CDR3 nucleotide sequence: TGTGCCAGCTCCTCGGGGGTGAACACTGAAGCTTTCTTT.

This clone has a handful of counts. V and J are TRBV25-1 and TRBJ2-5; D is unclear. V shed 0 bases and J shed 5 bases, with 10 bases lying between them. The length of the CDR3 is 14 residues. Germline V gene data show CDR1 as MGHDK and CDR2 as SYGVNS. The CDR3 region has the DNA TGTGCCAGCAGTGAATATAAGGCAGCGGAGACCCAGTACTTC. Protein: CASSEYKAAETQYF.

DNA of the CDR3: TGCAGCGTTATGGACAGGGTCGGTGGCTCCTACGAGCAGTACTTC. Translation: CSVMDRVGGSYEQYF. The chain recombines TRBV29-1 with TRBJ2-7, with 8 nucleotides matching TRBD1. The CDR3 covers 15 residues. The germline V gene has CDR1 SQVTM and CDR2 ANQGSEA. The J segment lost 0 bases and the V segment lost 5 bases, leaving 9 bases of the junction unmatched.

The DNA of the CDR3 is TGTGCCAGCAGCGTAGCTCTAGGGGTTGTTTACGAGCAGTACTTC. Its protein product is CASSVALGVVYEQYF. The rearrangement joins TRBV9 to TRBJ2-7, with D possibly matching TRBD1 (5 bases). The germline V and J ends were trimmed by 0 bases and 4 bases, with 14 bases remaining between them. This CDR3 has 15 residues. The germline CDR1 and CDR2 sequences are SGDLS and YYNGEE. The full variable domain, rest sourced from reference TRBV9 and TRBJ2-7, is DSGVTQTPKHLITATGQRVTLRCSPRSGDLSVYWYQQSLDQGLQFLIQYYNGEERAKGNILERFSAQQFPDLHSELNLSSLELGDSALYFCASSVALGVVYEQYFGPGTRLTVT.

The V call is TRBV3-1 (or the pseudogene TRBV3-2), the J call TRBJ1-2; maybe TRBD1 (6 bases). The CDR3 covers 14 residues. Germline V gene sequence: CDR1 LGHDT, CDR2 YNNKEL (reference sequence). The V end was cut by 3 bases, the J end by 0 bases, with 8 bases between. The CDR3 spells CASSQDSTNYGYTF. Here the CDR3 DNA reads TGTGCCAGCAGCCAGGACAGCACTAACTATGGCTACACCTTC.

This clone has more than one count but fewer than ten. V and J are TRBV3-1 (or the pseudogene TRBV3-2) and TRBJ2-1; D is undetermined. Trimming stripped 3 bases from V and 6 bases from J, with 3 bases between. The CDR3 is made up of 11 amino acids. Germline V gene sequence: CDR1 LGHDT, CDR2 YNNKEL (reference sequence). CDR3 nucleotide sequence: TGTGCCAGCAGCCACAGCAATGAGCAGTTCTTC. This encodes CASSHSNEQFF.

The chain has TRBV5-1 and TRBJ2-6; no clear D. Germline CDR1 and CDR2: SGHRS and YFSETQ. This CDR3 has 15 residues. V lost 1 base and J lost 0, with 5 bases in between. CDR3 DNA sequence: TGCGCCAGCAGCTTGATCGGCTCTGGGGCCAACGTCCTGACTTTC. Translated, it gives CASSLIGSGANVLTF.

The rearrangement links TRBV5-4 to TRBJ2-5; D is possibly TRBD1 (5 bases). V lost 9 bases to trimming and J lost 3 bases, with 15 bases between them. From germline, CDR1 is SGHNT and CDR2 YYREEE (reference sequence). The CDR3 sequence is 13 residues long. The CDR3 DNA reads TGTGCCACCACAAAAAGCAGGGAAGAGACCCAGTACTTC. This encodes CATTKSREETQYF. Filled out from reference TRBV5-4 and TRBJ2-5, the complete variable domain reads ETGVTQSPTHLIKTRGQQVTLRCSSQSGHNTVSWYQQALGQGPQFIFQYYREEENGRGNFPPRFSGLQFPNYSSELNVNALELDDSALYLCATTKSREETQYFGPGTRLLVL.

V gene TRBV2 combines with J gene TRBJ2-7, with 8 nucleotides matching TRBD1. After removal of 7 bases from V and 3 bases from J, the junction contained 5 bases not matched to a gene. Germline V gene sequence: CDR1 SNHLY, CDR2 FYNNEI. This CDR3 spans 13 amino acids. CDR3 in amino acids: CASNRGSGYEQYF. The CDR3 nucleotides are TGTGCCAGCAACAGGGGGTCAGGCTACGAGCAGTACTTC.

This chain connects TRBV19 to TRBJ2-1; TRBD2 agrees at 12 bases. This CDR3 has 16 amino acids. V was clipped by 4 bases and J by 8 bases; unmatched bases: 9. Germline assignment: CDR1 LNHDA and CDR2 SQIVND (reference sequence). DNA of the CDR3: TGTGCCAGTAGTACTTCTAGCGGGAGGGCCTTCGATGAGCAGTTCTTC. Protein sequence: CASSTSSGRAFDEQFF.

J is TRBJ1-2 and V is TRBV20-1; D gene unclear. The germline V gene has CDR1 DFQATT and CDR2 SNEGSKA (reference sequence). The CDR3 covers 10 residues. The CDR3 DNA follows: TGCACCCTAAGCGATAACGGCTACACCTTC. Its translation: CTLSDNGYTF.

The V call is TRBV2, the J call TRBJ2-1, with 7 bases that match TRBD2. The junction had 7 bases not matched to a gene; V was cut back by 7 bases and J by 7 bases. Germline CDR1 SNHLY, CDR2 FYNNEI. CDR3 length: 13 amino acids. The DNA for the CDR3 is TGTGCCAGCAATCAGCGGGAAGGTAATGAGCAGTTCTTC. Translation gives CASNQREGNEQFF.

The chain uses TRBV12-5 and TRBJ1-1, with 11 bases that match TRBD1. The V segment lost 0 bases and the J segment 0 bases; nucleotides outside the gene matches: 6. There are 18 residues in the CDR3. The germline V gene encodes CDR1 LGHNT and CDR2 FRNRAP. The CDR3 is CASGLVLGTGGMNTEAFF. The CDR3 region has the DNA TGTGCTAGTGGTTTGGTACTGGGGACAGGGGGAATGAACACTGAAGCTTTCTTT. The variable domain in full, completed from reference TRBV12-5 and TRBJ1-1, reads DARVTQTPRHKVTEMGQEVTMRCQPILGHNTVFWYRQTMMQGLELLAYFRNRAPLDDSGMPKDRFSAEMPDATLATLKIQPSEPRDSAVYFCASGLVLGTGGMNTEAFFGQGTRLTVV.